Here is one TCR beta chain with its context. Its specificity is unknown. The CDR3 runs to 14 residues. From germline, CDR1 is GTSNPN and CDR2 SVGIG (reference sequence). Trimming pared 0 bases from V and 0 bases from J, leaving 8 bases between. The PCR made use of 60 Vbeta and 13 Jbeta primers. Sequenced by immunoSEQ multiplex PCR; TCRdb stores in-frame clones only, minus some. The sample holds over 200,000 clones, 85% seen once. The data are from a study of cytomegalovirus exposure and HLA in healthy donors. General study findings and limits: Among TCR sequences, most were rare, though some public TCRs appeared in many donors.

The chain links TRBV30 to TRBJ2-5; possibly TRBD2 for D (5 bases). This TCR was sampled from a human donor in good health. Sequenced: PBMCs. Written as DNA, the CDR3 is TGTGCCTGGAGTGTACCGCGGGACCAAGAGACCCAGTACTTC. Translating gives CAWSVPRDQETQYF.